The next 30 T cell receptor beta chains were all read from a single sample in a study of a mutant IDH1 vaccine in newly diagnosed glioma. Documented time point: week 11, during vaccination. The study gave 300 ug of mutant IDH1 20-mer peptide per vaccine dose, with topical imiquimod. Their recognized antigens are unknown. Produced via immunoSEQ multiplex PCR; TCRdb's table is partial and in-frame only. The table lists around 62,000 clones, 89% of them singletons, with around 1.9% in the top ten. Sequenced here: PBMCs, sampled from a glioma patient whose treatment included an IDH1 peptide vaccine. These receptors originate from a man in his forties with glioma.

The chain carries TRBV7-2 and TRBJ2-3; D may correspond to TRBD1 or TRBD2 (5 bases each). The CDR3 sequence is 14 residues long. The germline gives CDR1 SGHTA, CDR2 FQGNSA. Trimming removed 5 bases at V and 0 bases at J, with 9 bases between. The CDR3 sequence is CASSRDQSTDTQYF. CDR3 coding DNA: TGTGCCAGCAGCAGGGACCAGAGCACAGATACGCAGTATTTT.

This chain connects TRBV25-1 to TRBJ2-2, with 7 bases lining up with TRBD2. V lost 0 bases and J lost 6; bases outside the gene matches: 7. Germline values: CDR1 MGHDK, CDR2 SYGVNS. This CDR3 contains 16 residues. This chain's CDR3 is CASSEYGGRGSGELFF. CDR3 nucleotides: TGTGCCAGCAGTGAATACGGAGGGAGGGGATCCGGGGAGCTGTTTTTT.

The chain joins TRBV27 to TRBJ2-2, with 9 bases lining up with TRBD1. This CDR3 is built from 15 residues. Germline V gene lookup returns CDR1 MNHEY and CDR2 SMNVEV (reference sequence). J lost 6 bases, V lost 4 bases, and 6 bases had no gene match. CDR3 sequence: CASSWGQGGPGELFF. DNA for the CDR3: TGTGCCAGCAGTTGGGGACAGGGCGGGCCCGGGGAGCTGTTTTTT.

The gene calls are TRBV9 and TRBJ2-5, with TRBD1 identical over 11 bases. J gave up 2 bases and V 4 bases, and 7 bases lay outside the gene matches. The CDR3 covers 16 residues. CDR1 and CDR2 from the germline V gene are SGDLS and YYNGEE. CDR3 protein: CASSPTDRGRQETQYF. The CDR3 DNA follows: TGTGCCAGCAGCCCCACGGACAGGGGGCGGCAAGAGACCCAGTACTTC.

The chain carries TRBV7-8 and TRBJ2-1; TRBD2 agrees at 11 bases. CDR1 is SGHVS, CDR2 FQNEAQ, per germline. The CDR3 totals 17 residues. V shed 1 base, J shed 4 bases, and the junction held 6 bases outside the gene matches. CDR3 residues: CASSLGYGTSGYNEQFF. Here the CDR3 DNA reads TGTGCCAGCAGCTTAGGTTACGGGACTAGCGGTTACAATGAGCAGTTCTTC.

The CDR3, as DNA: TGTGCCAGCTCACTGGGGACAGGGTCCGACTATGGCTACACCTTC. It codes for CASSLGTGSDYGYTF. The chain links TRBV18 to TRBJ1-2; 9 nucleotides match TRBD1. Trimming removed 4 bases from V and 3 bases from J; junction bases left unmatched: 6. CDR1 KGHSH and CDR2 LQKENI come from the germline V gene. The CDR3 has 15 residues. Using reference TRBV18 and TRBJ1-2 for the parts outside the CDR3, the full variable domain is NAGVMQNPRHLVRRRGQEARLRCSPMKGHSHVYWYRQLPEEGLKFMVYLQKENIIDESGMPKERFSAEFPKEGPSILRIQQVVRGDSAAYFCASSLGTGSDYGYTFGSGTRLTVV.

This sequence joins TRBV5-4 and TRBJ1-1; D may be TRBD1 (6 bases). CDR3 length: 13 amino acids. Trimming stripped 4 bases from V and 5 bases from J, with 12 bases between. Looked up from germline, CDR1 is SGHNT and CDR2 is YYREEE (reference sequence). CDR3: CASSATGPTEAFF. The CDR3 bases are TGTGCCAGCAGCGCTACAGGGCCTACTGAAGCTTTCTTT. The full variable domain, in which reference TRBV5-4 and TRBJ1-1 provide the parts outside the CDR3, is ETGVTQSPTHLIKTRGQQVTLRCSSQSGHNTVSWYQQALGQGPQFIFQYYREEENGRGNFPPRFSGLQFPNYSSELNVNALELDDSALYLCASSATGPTEAFFGQGTRLTVV.

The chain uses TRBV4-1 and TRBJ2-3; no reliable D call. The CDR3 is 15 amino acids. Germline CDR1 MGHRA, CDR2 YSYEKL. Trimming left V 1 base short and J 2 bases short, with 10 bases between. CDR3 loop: CASSQVADYTDTQYF. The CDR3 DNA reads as TGCGCCAGCAGCCAAGTTGCGGATTACACAGATACGCAGTATTTT.

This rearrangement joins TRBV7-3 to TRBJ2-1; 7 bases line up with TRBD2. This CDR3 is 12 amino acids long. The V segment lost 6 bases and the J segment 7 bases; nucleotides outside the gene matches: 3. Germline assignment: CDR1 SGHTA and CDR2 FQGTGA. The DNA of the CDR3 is TGTGCCAGCAGTTTTAGCGGGAATGAGCAGTTCTTC. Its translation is CASSFSGNEQFF.

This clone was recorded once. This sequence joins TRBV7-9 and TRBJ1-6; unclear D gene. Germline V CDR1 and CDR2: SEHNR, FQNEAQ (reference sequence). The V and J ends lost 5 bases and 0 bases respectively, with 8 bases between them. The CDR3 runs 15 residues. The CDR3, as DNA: TGTGCCAGCAGCCCCGGCGGCTCCTATAATTCACCCCTCCACTTT. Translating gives CASSPGGSYNSPLHF.

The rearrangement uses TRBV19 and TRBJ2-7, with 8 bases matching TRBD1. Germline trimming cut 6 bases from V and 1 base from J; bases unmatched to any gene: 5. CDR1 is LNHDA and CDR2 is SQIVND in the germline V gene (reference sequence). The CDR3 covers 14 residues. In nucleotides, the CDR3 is TGTGCCAGTAGGTCGACAGGGGTTTCCTACGAGCAGTACTTC. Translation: CASRSTGVSYEQYF.

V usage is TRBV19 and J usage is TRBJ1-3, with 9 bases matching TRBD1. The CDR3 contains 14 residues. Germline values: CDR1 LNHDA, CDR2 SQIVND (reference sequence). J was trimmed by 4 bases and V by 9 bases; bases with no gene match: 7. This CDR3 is CASENRGPGNTIYF. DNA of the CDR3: TGTGCCAGCGAAAACAGGGGGCCCGGAAACACCATATATTTT.

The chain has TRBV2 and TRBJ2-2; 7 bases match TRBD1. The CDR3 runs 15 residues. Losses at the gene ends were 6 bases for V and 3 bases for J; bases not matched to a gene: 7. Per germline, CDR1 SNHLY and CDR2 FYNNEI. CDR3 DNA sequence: TGTGCCAGCAGCCCTACAGGGGTGGACACCGGGGAGCTGTTTTTT. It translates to CASSPTGVDTGELFF.

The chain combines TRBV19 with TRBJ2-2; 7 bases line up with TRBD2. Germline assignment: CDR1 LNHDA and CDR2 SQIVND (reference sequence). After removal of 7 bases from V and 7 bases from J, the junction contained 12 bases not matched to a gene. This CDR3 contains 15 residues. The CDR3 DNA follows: TGTGCCAGTATTTTGCGCAGCGGGGTTGGCGGGGAGCTGTTTTTT. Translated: CASILRSGVGGELFF.

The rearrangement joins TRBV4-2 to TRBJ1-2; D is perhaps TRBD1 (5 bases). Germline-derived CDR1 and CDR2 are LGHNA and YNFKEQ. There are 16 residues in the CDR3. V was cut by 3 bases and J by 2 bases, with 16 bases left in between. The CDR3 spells CASSQGEGQFNYGYTF. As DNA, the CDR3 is TGTGCCAGCAGCCAGGGGGAGGGGCAATTCAACTATGGCTACACCTTC.

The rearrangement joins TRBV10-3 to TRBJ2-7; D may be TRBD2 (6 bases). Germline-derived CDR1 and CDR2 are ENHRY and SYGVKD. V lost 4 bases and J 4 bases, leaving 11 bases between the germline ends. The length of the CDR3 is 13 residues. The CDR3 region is CAISGLDLYEQYF. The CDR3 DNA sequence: TGTGCCATCAGTGGACTAGATCTGTACGAGCAGTACTTC.

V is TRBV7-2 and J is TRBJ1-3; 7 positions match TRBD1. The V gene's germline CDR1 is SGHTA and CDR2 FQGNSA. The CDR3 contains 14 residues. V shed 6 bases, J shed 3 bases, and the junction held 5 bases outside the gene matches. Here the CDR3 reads CASRPGTDGNTIYF. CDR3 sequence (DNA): TGTGCCAGCAGGCCCGGGACAGATGGAAACACCATATATTTT. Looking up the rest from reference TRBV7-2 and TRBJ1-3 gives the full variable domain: GAGVSQSPSNKVTEKGKDVELRCDPISGHTALYWYRQSLGQGLEFLIYFQGNSAPDKSGLPSDRFSAERTGGSVSTLTIQRTQQEDSAVYLCASRPGTDGNTIYFGEGSWLTVV.

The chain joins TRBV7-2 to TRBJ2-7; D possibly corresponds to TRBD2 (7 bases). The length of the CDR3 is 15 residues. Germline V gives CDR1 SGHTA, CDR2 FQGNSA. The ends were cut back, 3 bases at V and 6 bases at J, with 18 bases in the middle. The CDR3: CASSLWGAGEGEQYF. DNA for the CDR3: TGTGCCAGCAGCTTGTGGGGGGCGGGAGAAGGCGAGCAGTACTTC. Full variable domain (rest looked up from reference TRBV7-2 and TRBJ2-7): GAGVSQSPSNKVTEKGKDVELRCDPISGHTALYWYRQSLGQGLEFLIYFQGNSAPDKSGLPSDRFSAERTGGSVSTLTIQRTQQEDSAVYLCASSLWGAGEGEQYFGPGTRLTVT.

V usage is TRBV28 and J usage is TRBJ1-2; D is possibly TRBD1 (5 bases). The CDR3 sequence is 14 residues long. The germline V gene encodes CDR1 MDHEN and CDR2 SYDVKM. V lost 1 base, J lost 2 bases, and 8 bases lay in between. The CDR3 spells CASSLSGTNYGYTF. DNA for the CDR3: TGTGCCAGCAGTTTATCCGGGACCAACTATGGCTACACCTTC.

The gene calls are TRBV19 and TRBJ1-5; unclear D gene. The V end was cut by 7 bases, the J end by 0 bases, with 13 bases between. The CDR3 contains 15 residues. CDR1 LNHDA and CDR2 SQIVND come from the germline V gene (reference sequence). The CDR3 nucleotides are TGTGCCAGTATTAATGGGCAGCATAGCAATCAGCCCCAGCATTTT. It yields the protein CASINGQHSNQPQHF.

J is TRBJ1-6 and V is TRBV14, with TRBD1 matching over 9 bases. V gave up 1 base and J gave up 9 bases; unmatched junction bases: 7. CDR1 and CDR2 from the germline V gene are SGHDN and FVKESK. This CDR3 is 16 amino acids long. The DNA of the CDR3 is TGTGCCAGCAGCCAAGTGGGGGGACAGGGAACTTCACCCCTCCACTTT. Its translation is CASSQVGGQGTSPLHF.

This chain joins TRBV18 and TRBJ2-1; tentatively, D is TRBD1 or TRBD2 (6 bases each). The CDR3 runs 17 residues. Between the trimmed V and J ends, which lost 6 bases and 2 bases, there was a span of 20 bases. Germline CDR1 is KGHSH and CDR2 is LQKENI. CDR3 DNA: TGTGCCAGCTCCTTTCTGACGGGGGCGTCCGCCTACAATGAGCAGTTCTTC. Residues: CASSFLTGASAYNEQFF.

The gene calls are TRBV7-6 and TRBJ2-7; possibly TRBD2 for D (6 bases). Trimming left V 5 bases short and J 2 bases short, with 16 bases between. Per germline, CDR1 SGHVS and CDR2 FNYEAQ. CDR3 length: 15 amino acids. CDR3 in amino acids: CASSPGTGPPYEQYF. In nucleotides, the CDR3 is TGTGCCAGCAGCCCCGGGACTGGCCCGCCCTACGAGCAGTACTTC.

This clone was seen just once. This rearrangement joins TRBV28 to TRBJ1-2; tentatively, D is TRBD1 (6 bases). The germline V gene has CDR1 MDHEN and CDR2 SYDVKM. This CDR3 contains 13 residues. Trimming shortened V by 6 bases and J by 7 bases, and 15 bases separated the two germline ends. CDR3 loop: CASRQNGGPGYTF. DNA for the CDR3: TGTGCCAGCAGACAGAACGGGGGGCCTGGCTACACCTTC.

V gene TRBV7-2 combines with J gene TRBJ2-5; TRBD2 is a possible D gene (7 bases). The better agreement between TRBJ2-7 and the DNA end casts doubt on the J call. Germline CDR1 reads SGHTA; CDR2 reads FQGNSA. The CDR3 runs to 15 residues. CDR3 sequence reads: CASSPRTRGAYEQYF. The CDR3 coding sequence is TGTGCCAGCAGCCCGAGGACTAGGGGGGCCTACGAGCAGTACTTC.

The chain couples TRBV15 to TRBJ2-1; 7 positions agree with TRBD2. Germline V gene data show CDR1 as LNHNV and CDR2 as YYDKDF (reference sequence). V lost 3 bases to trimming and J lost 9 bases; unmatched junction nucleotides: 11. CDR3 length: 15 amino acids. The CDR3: CATSSSAGPRGEQFF. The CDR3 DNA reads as TGTGCCACCAGCAGTTCAGCGGGGCCCCGCGGTGAGCAGTTCTTC.

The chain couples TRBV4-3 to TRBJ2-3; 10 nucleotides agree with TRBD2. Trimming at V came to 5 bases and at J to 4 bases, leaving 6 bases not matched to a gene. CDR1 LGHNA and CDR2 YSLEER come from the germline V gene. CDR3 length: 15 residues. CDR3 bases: TGCGCCAGCAGCGCTAGCGGGAGTCAGTCAGATACGCAGTATTTT. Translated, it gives CASSASGSQSDTQYF.

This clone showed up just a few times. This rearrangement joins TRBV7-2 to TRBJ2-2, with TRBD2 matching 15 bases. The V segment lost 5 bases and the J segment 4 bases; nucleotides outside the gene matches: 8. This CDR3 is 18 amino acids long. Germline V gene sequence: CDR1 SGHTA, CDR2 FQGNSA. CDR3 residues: CASSPGLAGGTVTGELFF. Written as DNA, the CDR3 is TGTGCCAGCAGCCCGGGACTAGCGGGGGGTACGGTCACCGGGGAGCTGTTTTTT.

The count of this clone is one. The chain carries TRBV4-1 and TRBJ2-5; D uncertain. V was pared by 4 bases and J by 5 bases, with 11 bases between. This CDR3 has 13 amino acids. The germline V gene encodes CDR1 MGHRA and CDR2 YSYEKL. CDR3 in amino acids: CASSRFQRETQYF. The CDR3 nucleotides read TGCGCCAGCAGCCGCTTCCAACGGGAGACCCAGTACTTC.

CDR3 in DNA: TGTGCCAGCAGCTTAGGGGTTAGCGGGAGGGGTTACGAGACCCAGTACTTC. Residues: CASSLGVSGRGYETQYF. J is TRBJ2-5 and V is TRBV11-2; 11 positions agree with TRBD2. CDR1 and CDR2 (germline): SGHAT, FQNNGV. The trim removed 1 base at V and 5 bases at J, leaving 9 bases unmatched. The CDR3 contains 17 residues.